This TCR beta chain was recovered during a study of T cell responses to AZD1222 COVID-19 vaccine. The wider study: The analysis combined second doses at about 4 or about 12 weeks.

Data came from immunoSEQ multiplex PCR; TCRdb stores just in-frame clones and leaves some out. Seen here are under 80,000 clones, around 80% observed once, and the top ten hold 21%. Whole-study results and caveats: Close to half of spike-specific TCRs reportedly recognize unmutated variant regions. After the peak T cell response, and only then, were repertoires sampled. Receipt of two AZD1222 doses was followed by a rise in Spike-specific TCR breadth and depth.

A note on this clone: Its antigen is still unknown.

V gave up 9 bases and J gave up 8 bases; unmatched junction bases: 10. The CDR3 covers 13 residues. Germline-derived CDR1 and CDR2 are MNHEY and SMNVEV (reference sequence). Sequenced here: peripheral blood, sampled on day 0 of AZD1222 vaccination. This chain links TRBV27 with TRBJ2-1; 7 bases are a match to TRBD1. This receptor was taken from an adult in good health. The CDR3 DNA reads as TGTGCCAGAAGACAGGGAATGGACGATGAGCAGTTCTTC. Its translation: CARRQGMDDEQFF.